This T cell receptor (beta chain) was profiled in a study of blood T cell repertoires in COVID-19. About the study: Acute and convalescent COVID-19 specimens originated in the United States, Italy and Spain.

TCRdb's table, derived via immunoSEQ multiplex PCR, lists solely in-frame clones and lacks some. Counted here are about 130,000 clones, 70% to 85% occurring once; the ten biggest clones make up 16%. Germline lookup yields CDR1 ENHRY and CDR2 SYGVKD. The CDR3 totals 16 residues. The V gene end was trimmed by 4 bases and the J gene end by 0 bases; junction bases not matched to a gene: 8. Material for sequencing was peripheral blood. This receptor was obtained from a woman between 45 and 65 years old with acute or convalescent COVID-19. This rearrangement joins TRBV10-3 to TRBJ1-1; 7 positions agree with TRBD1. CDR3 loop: CAISGTGPNLNTEAFF. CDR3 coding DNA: TGTGCCATCAGTGGGACAGGCCCGAACCTGAACACTGAAGCTTTCTTT.